The rows below give T cell receptor beta chains drawn from one sample of a study of blood T cell repertoires in COVID-19. Assay: immunoSEQ multiplex PCR; the TCRdb copy retains only in-frame clones and omits some. This sample has around 63,000 clones, with around 81% found just once. Sequencing was done on a sample of peripheral blood. These receptors all stem from a man aged 60 to 69 with acute or convalescent COVID-19. The CDR3 runs from the conserved cysteine through the conserved F or W. The order of the fields is J gene, clone size, V gene, CDR3 protein. Clone size is given for some rows only: seen once, a few or many times, or a class if the clone is expanded.

TRBJ1-1,-,TRBV19,CASTTGTRGEAFF
TRBJ2-1,-,TRBV11-3,CASSLGTSSYNEQFF
TRBJ1-1,-,TRBV12-3/TRBV12-4,CASSLSGMMTFF
TRBJ2-1,once,TRBV7-8,CASWGQARKTNEQFF
TRBJ1-3,-,TRBV9,CASSVETGYGGNTIYF
TRBJ1-2,-,TRBV20-1,CSASDRVAQTNYGYTF
TRBJ1-4,-,TRBV27,CASRPRRGTTNEKLFF
TRBJ1-2,-,TRBV11-2,CASSLDHYSLGGGYTF
TRBJ2-7,-,TRBV5-8,CASSPRTGQGKYEQYF
TRBJ1-1,-,TRBV19,CASSPTGANTEAFF
TRBJ1-3,-,TRBV29-1,CSADINSGNTIYF
TRBJ2-5,-,TRBV28,CASSLLDPAGRETQYF
TRBJ2-3,-,TRBV6-4,CASSETSGGFSAQYF
TRBJ2-7,once,TRBV4-1,CASSQRLAGDASSYEQYF
TRBJ1-2,-,TRBV19,CASSGLRGGLRGDGYTF
TRBJ1-5,-,TRBV28,CASLGGRNQPQHF
TRBJ2-7,-,TRBV11-1,CASSLRRQGADEQYF
TRBJ2-6,-,TRBV7-6,CASTQDPGSGANVLTF
TRBJ2-1,-,TRBV10-1,CASSESQRVSYNEQFF
TRBJ1-6,-,TRBV30,CAWRQGSSYNSPLHF
TRBJ2-7,-,TRBV6-9,CASSYGLQVITYEQYF
TRBJ2-7,-,TRBV5-1,CASSSGQTSYYEQYF